Below are 28 T cell receptor beta chains sequenced from a single sample in a study of metastatic and nonmetastatic thyroid tumors. Treatment of any kind had been given to no patient before thyroid surgery. TCRdb re-called clones from the PCR reads using MiXCR. The table includes about 39,000 clones, approximately 20% detected once. Sample: blood. The source is a female donor with papillary thyroid cancer or a benign thyroid nodule (not recorded which). Some clones in this sample may be carry-over from other donors' samples.

This clone was counted at least ten times. As DNA, the CDR3 is TGTGCCAGCAACCCCACTAGCGGGTACAATGAGCAGTTCTTC. It is translated as CASNPTSGYNEQFF. The rearrangement joins TRBV2 to TRBJ2-1; 9 bases agree with TRBD2. Germline V gives CDR1 SNHLY, CDR2 FYNNEI. V dropped 7 bases and J dropped 4; count of bases not matched to a gene: 5. CDR3 length equals 14 residues.

The J gene is TRBJ1-6, the V gene TRBV7-3; D is ambiguous. Germline V gene lookup returns CDR1 SGHTA and CDR2 FQGTGA. V was pared by 1 base and J by 5 bases, with 6 bases between. The CDR3 has 14 residues. Here the CDR3 DNA reads TGTGCCAGCAGCTTAAGTTACAATAATTCACCCCTCCACTTT. Translating gives CASSLSYNNSPLHF.

This clone was seen a few times. The chain links TRBV10-3 to TRBJ2-6; TRBD1 might be the D (6 bases). Trimming stripped 1 base from V and 1 base from J, with 11 bases between. Germline V gene sequence: CDR1 ENHRY, CDR2 SYGVKD. This CDR3 spans 17 amino acids. CDR3: CAISEWRTESGANVLTF. The CDR3 DNA follows: TGTGCCATCAGTGAGTGGAGGACAGAATCTGGGGCCAACGTCCTGACTTTC.

This chain joins TRBV6-5 and TRBJ2-1, with TRBD2 matching over 11 bases. From germline, CDR1 is MNHEY and CDR2 SVGAGI. CDR3 length: 17 residues. The V and J ends lost 6 bases and 7 bases, in that order; junction bases with no gene match: 14. In nucleotides, the CDR3 is TGTGCCAGCAGCCGATTCACAACTAGCGGGAGTACAAATGAGCAGTTCTTC. It yields the protein CASSRFTTSGSTNEQFF.

This clone was counted at least ten times. The chain links TRBV19 to TRBJ1-5; TRBD1 might be the D (6 bases). Germline V gene lookup returns CDR1 LNHDA and CDR2 SQIVND (reference sequence). The V end was cut by 4 bases, the J end by 7 bases, with 17 bases between. The CDR3 runs to 15 residues. For the CDR3, the DNA is TGTGCCAGTAGTAAGGACAGACCTTCGGGGCAGCCCCAGCATTTT. Protein sequence: CASSKDRPSGQPQHF.

The CDR3 coding sequence is TGTGCCAGCAGTCCCCGGGGGTGGGGCTACGAGCAGTACTTC. This sequence encodes CASSPRGWGYEQYF. The chain combines TRBV27 with TRBJ2-7, with a weak D call TRBD2 (6 bases). The CDR3 spans 14 residues. CDR1 MNHEY and CDR2 SMNVEV come from the germline V gene (reference sequence). Trimming shortened V by 5 bases and J by 3 bases, and 14 bases separated the two germline ends.

V gene TRBV9 combines with J gene TRBJ1-6, with D uncertain. Germline CDR1 and CDR2: SGDLS and YYNGEE. V lost 4 bases to trimming and J lost 7 bases, with 6 bases between them. There are 12 residues in the CDR3. The CDR3 loop reads CASSPPNSPLHF. The CDR3 DNA sequence: TGTGCCAGCAGCCCGCCGAATTCACCCCTCCACTTT. Full variable domain (outside the CDR3, taken from reference TRBV9 and TRBJ1-6): DSGVTQTPKHLITATGQRVTLRCSPRSGDLSVYWYQQSLDQGLQFLIQYYNGEERAKGNILERFSAQQFPDLHSELNLSSLELGDSALYFCASSPPNSPLHFGNGTRLTVT.

This clone was counted ten times or more. The J gene is TRBJ2-1, the V gene TRBV7-3; D tentatively fits TRBD1 or TRBD2 (5 bases each). This CDR3 comprises 15 residues. Germline-derived CDR1 and CDR2 are SGHTA and FQGTGA. Trimming removed 5 bases at V and 7 bases at J, with 18 bases between. The CDR3 region has the DNA TGTGCCAGCAGCCCTACCGGGGACCGTCGGAATGAGCAGTTCTTC. Translating gives CASSPTGDRRNEQFF.

This clone was recorded at least ten times. This rearrangement joins TRBV12-3 or TRBV12-4 to TRBJ2-6; no definite D call. The V end was cut by 6 bases, the J end by 4 bases, with 10 bases between. The CDR3 is 14 residues long. The CDR3 DNA is TGTGCCAGCAGCTGGGAAGCAGGGGCCAACGTCCTGACTTTC. Translation: CASSWEAGANVLTF.

To note about this clone: A much larger clone is a single base away; this may be a read error. The chain has TRBV12-3 or TRBV12-4 and TRBJ1-1, with 9 positions matching TRBD1. The CDR3 is 14 amino acids. Trimming removed 6 bases from V and 8 bases from J; junction bases left unmatched: 10. The CDR3 DNA reads as TGTGCCAGCAGCCTGTGTACAGGGGGCGGAGAAGCTTTCTTT. Its protein is CASSLCTGGGEAFF.

The chain has TRBV20-1 and TRBJ2-5; 16 bases map to TRBD2. The CDR3 is 17 amino acids. V lost 1 base, J lost 6 bases, and 8 bases stayed unmatched. Germline-derived CDR1 and CDR2 are DFQATT and SNEGSKA (reference sequence). CDR3 sequence reads: CSARVGTSGRERKTQYF. Here the CDR3 DNA reads TGCAGTGCTAGAGTGGGGACTAGCGGGAGGGAGAGGAAGACCCAGTACTTC.

The gene calls are TRBV11-2 and TRBJ2-6, with D perhaps matching TRBD1 or TRBD2 (6 bases each). Germline V gene sequence: CDR1 SGHAT, CDR2 FQNNGV. The CDR3 spans 19 residues. The V gene lost 3 bases and the J gene lost 1 base, with 19 bases spanning the gap. The DNA of the CDR3 is TGTGCCAGCAGCTTCTCAAAAAGGGGGGCCCTTTCTGGGGCCAACGTCCTGACTTTC. This encodes CASSFSKRGALSGANVLTF.

This clone was seen a few times. One end of the junction is discordant with germline, which a read error may explain. J is TRBJ2-3 and V is TRBV19; 7 positions agree with TRBD1. From germline, CDR1 is LNHDA and CDR2 SQIVND (reference sequence). The CDR3 extends over 15 amino acids. CDR3 DNA: TGTGCCAGTAGCAGACGACAGGGCAGCACAGATACGCATTATTTT. It is translated as CASSRRQGSTDTHYF.

The chain combines TRBV2 with TRBJ2-2; 7 positions match TRBD2. V shed 9 bases and J 9 bases; nucleotides not matched to a gene: 13. Germline V gives CDR1 SNHLY, CDR2 FYNNEI. This CDR3 spans 14 amino acids. This CDR3 reads CASERGWGTWELFF. The CDR3 bases are TGTGCCAGTGAGCGGGGATGGGGGACCTGGGAGCTGTTTTTT.

This clone was detected ten times or more. This may be a read error, as it is one base from a much larger clone. The gene calls are TRBV28 and TRBJ1-2; unclear D gene. The germline gives CDR1 MDHEN, CDR2 SYDVKM. The germline V and J ends were trimmed by 3 bases and 4 bases, with 15 bases remaining between them. The CDR3 length is 15 residues. In DNA form, the CDR3 reads TGTGCCAGCAGTTTTCAAGAGGAGGGAAGCTATGGCTACACCTTC. Protein product: CASSFQEEGSYGYTF.

This clone was counted ten times or more. This chain links TRBV12-3 or TRBV12-4 with TRBJ2-2; 8 positions match TRBD1. The CDR3 length is 14 residues. V lost 8 bases to trimming and J lost 1 base; unmatched junction nucleotides: 3. CDR3 in DNA: TGTGCCAGCCTAACAGGGGGGAACACCGGGGAGCTGTTTTTT. Translation gives CASLTGGNTGELFF.

The gene calls are TRBV6-5 and TRBJ2-7, with D possibly being TRBD2 (6 bases). The CDR3 spans 17 residues. With 0 bases removed from V and 10 bases from J, the gap between germline ends came to 25 bases. The germline V gene encodes CDR1 MNHEY and CDR2 SVGAGI. The CDR3 is CASSYSSLSGVRNYQYF. The CDR3 region has the DNA TGTGCCAGCAGTTACTCCTCCTTATCGGGAGTGCGCAACTATCAGTACTTC.

This clone was seen only a few times. The junction differs from germline at one of its ends, possibly a read error. This sequence joins TRBV6-8 and TRBJ1-6; no firm D call. The CDR3 runs 12 residues. The germline gives CDR1 MNHGY, CDR2 SAAAGT. The CDR3 is CASIRTGIPLHF. The DNA of the CDR3 is TGCGCCAGCATCCGAACCGGTATACCCCTCCACTTT.

This clone appeared many times. Germline is not matched at one junction end, which may reflect a read error. The J gene is TRBJ1-3, the V gene TRBV28; D remains unclear. Germline loops: CDR1 MDHEN, CDR2 SYDVKM. There are 14 residues in the CDR3. The CDR3 DNA sequence: TGTGCCACCAGTACACCTCACTCTGGAAACACCATATATTTT. Its translation: CATSTPHSGNTIYF.

This clone was counted ten times or more. Other DNA sequences in the same sample also yield this CDR3. The chain has TRBV6-1 and TRBJ2-2; TRBD1 agrees at 7 bases. The CDR3 has 14 residues. V lost 8 bases and J lost 6; bases outside the gene matches: 9. Germline V lookup: CDR1 MNHNS, CDR2 SASEGT. CDR3 in amino acids: CASDALTGSGELFF. CDR3 nucleotide sequence: TGTGCCAGCGACGCGTTGACAGGGTCCGGGGAGCTGTTTTTT.

This chain connects TRBV6-5 to TRBJ1-5; a weak D match, TRBD1 (5 bases). The V gene lost 7 bases and the J gene lost 7 bases, with 23 bases spanning the gap. CDR3 length: 16 amino acids. The germline V gene has CDR1 MNHEY and CDR2 SVGAGI. CDR3: CASIARKVQGRQPQHF. The CDR3 DNA follows: TGTGCCAGCATTGCTCGGAAAGTGCAGGGAAGGCAGCCCCAGCATTTT.

This clone was detected ten times or more. Other DNA variants within this sample encode the same CDR3. This chain connects TRBV4-2 to TRBJ2-3; perhaps TRBD2 as D (5 bases). Trimming removed 0 bases from V and 0 bases from J, with 7 bases in between. From germline, CDR1 is LGHNA and CDR2 YNFKEQ. The CDR3 extends over 15 amino acids. The CDR3 DNA reads TGTGCCAGCAGCCAAGATACGGGGAGCACAGATACGCAGTATTTT. It is translated as CASSQDTGSTDTQYF.

At least ten counts were recorded for this clone. This chain joins TRBV15 and TRBJ2-2, with D possibly being TRBD1 or TRBD2 (7 bases each). There are 15 residues in the CDR3. With 4 bases removed from V and 5 bases from J, the gap between germline ends came to 14 bases. CDR1 is LNHNV, CDR2 YYDKDF, per germline (reference sequence). The CDR3 sequence: CATSKQGRETGELFF. CDR3 coding DNA: TGTGCCACCAGCAAACAGGGGCGGGAGACCGGGGAGCTGTTTTTT.

This clone showed up just a few times. A junction end diverges from the germline sequence, so it may reflect a read error. The chain uses TRBV7-2 and TRBJ2-5, with D hard to call. Germline values: CDR1 SGHTA, CDR2 FQGNSA. The CDR3 spans 11 residues. CDR3 DNA: TGTGCCAGCAGCTTATGCGAGACACAGTACTTC. Protein sequence: CASSLCETQYF.

As to this clone: Germline and junction disagree at one end, which may indicate a read error. This chain links TRBV20-1 with TRBJ1-2; TRBD1 matches at 7 bases. The CDR3 is 12 residues long. Germline CDR1 DFQATT, CDR2 SNEGSKA (reference sequence). The CDR3 loop is CSEGGGAYVYTF. As DNA, the CDR3 is TGCAGTGAAGGAGGGGGCGCGTATGTCTACACCTTC.

This clone was detected only a few times. V is TRBV20-1 and J is TRBJ1-2, with no clear D. V gave up 4 bases and J gave up 8 bases, with 14 bases separating them. Germline CDR1 reads DFQATT; CDR2 reads SNEGSKA (reference sequence). The CDR3 has 12 residues. CDR3 DNA: TGCAGTGCTAAGAGGGTATTGGAAGGCTACACCTTC. It codes for CSAKRVLEGYTF.

A word on this clone: Given a much more abundant clone one base away, this may be a read error. J is TRBJ2-5 and V is TRBV5-1; 9 bases agree with TRBD2. V gave up 4 bases and J gave up 5 bases; unmatched junction bases: 12. Germline V lookup: CDR1 SGHRS, CDR2 YFSETQ. This CDR3 comprises 16 residues. CDR3 nucleotide sequence: TGCGCCAGCAGCCTGGGAATAGCGGGGGTTCTGGAGACCCAGTACTTC. Encoded protein: CASSLGIAGVLETQYF.

This rearrangement joins TRBV7-2 to TRBJ2-7; D might be TRBD1 (5 bases). Per the germline V gene, CDR1 is SGHTA and CDR2 is FQGNSA. This CDR3 has 15 amino acids. V was cut by 5 bases and J by 3 bases, with 17 bases left in between. The CDR3 here is CASSTTVGTGYEQYF. CDR3 nucleotide sequence: TGTGCCAGCAGCACTACGGTCGGTACAGGCTACGAGCAGTACTTC. Complete variable domain (other parts from reference TRBV7-2 and TRBJ2-7): GAGVSQSPSNKVTEKGKDVELRCDPISGHTALYWYRQSLGQGLEFLIYFQGNSAPDKSGLPSDRFSAERTGGSVSTLTIQRTQQEDSAVYLCASSTTVGTGYEQYFGPGTRLTVT.